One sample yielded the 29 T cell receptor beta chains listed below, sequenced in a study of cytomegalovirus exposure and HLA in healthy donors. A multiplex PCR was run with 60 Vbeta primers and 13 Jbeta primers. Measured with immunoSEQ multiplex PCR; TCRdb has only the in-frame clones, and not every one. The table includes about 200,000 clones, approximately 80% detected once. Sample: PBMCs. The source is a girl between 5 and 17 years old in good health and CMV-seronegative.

CDR3 bases: TGTGCCTGGAGTGCCCAGCAGGGGAATGAGCAGTTCTTC. Its protein is CAWSAQQGNEQFF. V is TRBV30 and J is TRBJ2-1, with D perhaps matching TRBD1 (6 bases). Germline assignment: CDR1 GTSNPN and CDR2 SVGIG (reference sequence). The V end was cut by 1 base, the J end by 7 bases, with 11 bases between. There are 13 residues in the CDR3.

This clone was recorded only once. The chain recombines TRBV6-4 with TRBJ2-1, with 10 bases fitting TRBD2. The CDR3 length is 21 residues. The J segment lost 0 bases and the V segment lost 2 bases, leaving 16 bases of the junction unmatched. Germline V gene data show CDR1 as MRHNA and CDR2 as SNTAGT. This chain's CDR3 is CASSDRSPSGSYTSSYNEQFF. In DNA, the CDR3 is TGTGCCAGCAGTGACAGGTCGCCTAGCGGGAGTTATACCAGCTCCTACAATGAGCAGTTCTTC.

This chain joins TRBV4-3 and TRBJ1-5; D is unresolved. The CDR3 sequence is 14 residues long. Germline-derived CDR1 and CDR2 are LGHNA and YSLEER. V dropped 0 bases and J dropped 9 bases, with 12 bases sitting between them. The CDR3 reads CASSQDSGSGPQHF. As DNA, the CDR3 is TGCGCCAGCAGCCAAGATTCGGGAAGTGGGCCCCAGCATTTT.

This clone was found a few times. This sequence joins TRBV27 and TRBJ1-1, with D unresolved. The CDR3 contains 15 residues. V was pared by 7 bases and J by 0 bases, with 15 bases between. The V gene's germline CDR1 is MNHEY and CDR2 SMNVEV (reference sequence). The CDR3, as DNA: TGTGCCAGCAAGGAGTTGAGTGGTATGAACACTGAAGCTTTCTTT. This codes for CASKELSGMNTEAFF.

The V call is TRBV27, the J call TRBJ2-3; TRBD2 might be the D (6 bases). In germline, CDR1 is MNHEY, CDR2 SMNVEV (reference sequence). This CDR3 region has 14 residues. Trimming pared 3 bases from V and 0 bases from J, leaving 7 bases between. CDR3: CASSFGTSTDTQYF. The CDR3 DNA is TGTGCCAGCAGTTTCGGGACTAGCACAGATACGCAGTATTTT.

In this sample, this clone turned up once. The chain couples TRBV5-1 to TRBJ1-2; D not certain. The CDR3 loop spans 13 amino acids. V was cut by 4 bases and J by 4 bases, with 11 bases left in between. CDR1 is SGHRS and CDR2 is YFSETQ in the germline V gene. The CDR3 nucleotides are TGCGCCAGCAGCCGGACCGAGGGCTATGGCTACACCTTC. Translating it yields CASSRTEGYGYTF.

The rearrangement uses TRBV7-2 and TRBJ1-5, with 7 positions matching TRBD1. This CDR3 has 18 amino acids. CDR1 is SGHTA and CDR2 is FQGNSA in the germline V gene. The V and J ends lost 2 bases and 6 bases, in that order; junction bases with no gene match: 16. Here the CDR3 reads CASSLNAPSRGLGQPQHF. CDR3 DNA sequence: TGTGCCAGCAGCTTAAACGCTCCCAGTAGGGGGCTCGGTCAGCCCCAGCATTTT. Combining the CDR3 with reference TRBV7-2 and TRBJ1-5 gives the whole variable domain GAGVSQSPSNKVTEKGKDVELRCDPISGHTALYWYRQSLGQGLEFLIYFQGNSAPDKSGLPSDRFSAERTGGSVSTLTIQRTQQEDSAVYLCASSLNAPSRGLGQPQHFGDGTRLSIL.

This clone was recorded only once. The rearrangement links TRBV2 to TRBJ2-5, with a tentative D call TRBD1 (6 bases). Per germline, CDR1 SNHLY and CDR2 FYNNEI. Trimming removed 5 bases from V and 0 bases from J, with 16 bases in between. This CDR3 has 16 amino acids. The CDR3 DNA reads TGTGCCAGCAGTAAATCCGGGACACAGTACCAAGAGACCCAGTACTTC. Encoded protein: CASSKSGTQYQETQYF.

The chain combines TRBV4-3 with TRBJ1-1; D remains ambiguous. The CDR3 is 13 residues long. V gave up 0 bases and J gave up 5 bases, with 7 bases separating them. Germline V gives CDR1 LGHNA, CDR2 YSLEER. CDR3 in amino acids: CASSQDWETEAFF. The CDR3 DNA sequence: TGCGCCAGCAGCCAAGATTGGGAGACTGAAGCTTTCTTT.

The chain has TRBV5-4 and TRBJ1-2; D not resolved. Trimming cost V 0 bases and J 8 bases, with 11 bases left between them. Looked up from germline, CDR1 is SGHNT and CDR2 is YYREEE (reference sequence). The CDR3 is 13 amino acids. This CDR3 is CASSLDVTGGYTF. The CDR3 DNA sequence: TGTGCCAGCAGCTTGGATGTGACCGGGGGCTACACCTTC.

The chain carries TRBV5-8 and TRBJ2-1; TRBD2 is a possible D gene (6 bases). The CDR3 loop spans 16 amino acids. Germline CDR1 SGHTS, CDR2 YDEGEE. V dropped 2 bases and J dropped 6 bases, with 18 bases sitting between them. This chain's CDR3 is CASSLRLAGKGNEQFF. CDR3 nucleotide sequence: TGTGCCAGCAGCTTACGGCTCGCGGGAAAGGGCAATGAGCAGTTCTTC.

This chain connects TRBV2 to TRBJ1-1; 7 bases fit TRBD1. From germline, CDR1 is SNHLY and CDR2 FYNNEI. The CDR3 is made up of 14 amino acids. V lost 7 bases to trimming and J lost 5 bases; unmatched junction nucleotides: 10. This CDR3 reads CASKKTGAKTEAFF. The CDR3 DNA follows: TGTGCCAGCAAGAAAACAGGGGCGAAGACTGAAGCTTTCTTT.

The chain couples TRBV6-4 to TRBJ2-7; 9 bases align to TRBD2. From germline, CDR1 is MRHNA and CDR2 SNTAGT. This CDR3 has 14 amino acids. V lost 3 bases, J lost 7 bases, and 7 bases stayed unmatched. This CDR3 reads CASSELAGSGEQYF. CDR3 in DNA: TGTGCCAGCAGTGAGCTAGCGGGATCGGGGGAGCAGTACTTC.

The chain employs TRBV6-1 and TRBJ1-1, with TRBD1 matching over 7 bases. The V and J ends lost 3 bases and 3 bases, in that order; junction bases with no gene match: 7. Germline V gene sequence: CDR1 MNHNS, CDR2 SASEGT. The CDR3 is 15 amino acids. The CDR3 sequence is CASSDPDDRDTEAFF. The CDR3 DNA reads TGTGCCAGCAGTGATCCCGACGACAGGGACACTGAAGCTTTCTTT.

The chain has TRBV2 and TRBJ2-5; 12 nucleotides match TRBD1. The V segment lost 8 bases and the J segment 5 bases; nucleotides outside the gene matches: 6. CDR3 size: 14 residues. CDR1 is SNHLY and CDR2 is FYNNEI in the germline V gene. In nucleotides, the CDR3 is TGTGCCAGCGTCCGGGACAGGGGGCCGGAGACCCAGTACTTC. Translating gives CASVRDRGPETQYF.

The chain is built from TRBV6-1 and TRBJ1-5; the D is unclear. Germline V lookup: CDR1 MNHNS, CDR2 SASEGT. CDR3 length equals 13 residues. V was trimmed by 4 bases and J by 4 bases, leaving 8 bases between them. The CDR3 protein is CASSVGLNQPQHF. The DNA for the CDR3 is TGTGCCAGCAGTGTCGGTCTTAATCAGCCCCAGCATTTT.

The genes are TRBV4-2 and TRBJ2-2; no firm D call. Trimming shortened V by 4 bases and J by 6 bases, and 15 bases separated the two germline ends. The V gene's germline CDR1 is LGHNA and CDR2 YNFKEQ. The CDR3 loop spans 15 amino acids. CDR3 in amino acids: CASSLRLEPPGELFF. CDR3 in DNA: TGTGCCAGCAGCCTCAGACTGGAGCCGCCCGGGGAGCTGTTTTTT.

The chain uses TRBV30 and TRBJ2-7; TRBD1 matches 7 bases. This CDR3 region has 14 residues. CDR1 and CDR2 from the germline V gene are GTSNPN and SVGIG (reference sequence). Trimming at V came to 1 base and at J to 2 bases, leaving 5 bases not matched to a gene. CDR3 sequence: CAWSETGKTYEQYF. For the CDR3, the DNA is TGTGCCTGGAGTGAGACAGGGAAAACCTACGAGCAGTACTTC.

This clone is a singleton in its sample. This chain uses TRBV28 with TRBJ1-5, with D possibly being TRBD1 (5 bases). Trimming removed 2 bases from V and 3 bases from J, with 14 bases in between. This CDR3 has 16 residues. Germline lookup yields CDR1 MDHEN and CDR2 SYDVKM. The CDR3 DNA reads TGTGCCAGCAGTTTAGCCCCAGGGTGGGACAATCAGCCCCAGCATTTT. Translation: CASSLAPGWDNQPQHF.

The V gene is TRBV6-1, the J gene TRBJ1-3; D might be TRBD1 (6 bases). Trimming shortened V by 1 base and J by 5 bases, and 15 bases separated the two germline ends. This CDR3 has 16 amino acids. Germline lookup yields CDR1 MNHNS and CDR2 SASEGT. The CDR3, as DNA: TGTGCCAGCAGTGAAGAGAGCTGGGACAAGAGAAACACCATATATTTT. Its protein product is CASSEESWDKRNTIYF.

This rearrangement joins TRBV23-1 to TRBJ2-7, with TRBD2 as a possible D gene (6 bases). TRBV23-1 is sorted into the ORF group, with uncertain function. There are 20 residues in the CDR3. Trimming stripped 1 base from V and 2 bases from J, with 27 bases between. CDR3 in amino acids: CASSQLPPRRMIAVAYEQYF. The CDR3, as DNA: TGCGCCAGCAGTCAATTGCCGCCTCGCCGAATGATAGCGGTCGCCTACGAGCAGTACTTC.

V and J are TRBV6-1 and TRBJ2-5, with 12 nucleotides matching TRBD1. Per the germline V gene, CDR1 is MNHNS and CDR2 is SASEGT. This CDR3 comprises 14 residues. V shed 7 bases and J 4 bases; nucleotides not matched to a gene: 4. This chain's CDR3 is CASIWDRGRETQYF. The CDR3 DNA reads TGTGCCAGCATTTGGGACAGGGGGCGAGAGACCCAGTACTTC.

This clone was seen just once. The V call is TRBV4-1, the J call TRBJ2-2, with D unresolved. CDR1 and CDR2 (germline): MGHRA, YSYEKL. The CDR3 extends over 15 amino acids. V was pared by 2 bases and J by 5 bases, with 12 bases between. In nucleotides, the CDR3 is TGCGCCAGCAGCCAAACACATACCAATACCGGGGAGCTGTTTTTT. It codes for CASSQTHTNTGELFF.

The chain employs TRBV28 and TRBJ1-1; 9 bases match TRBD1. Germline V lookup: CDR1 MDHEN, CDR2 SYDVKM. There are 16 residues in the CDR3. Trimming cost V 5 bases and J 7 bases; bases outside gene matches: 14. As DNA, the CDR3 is TGTGCCAGCAGTCCCTGGGACAGGGTCCCAAATCTTGAAGCTTTCTTT. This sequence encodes CASSPWDRVPNLEAFF.

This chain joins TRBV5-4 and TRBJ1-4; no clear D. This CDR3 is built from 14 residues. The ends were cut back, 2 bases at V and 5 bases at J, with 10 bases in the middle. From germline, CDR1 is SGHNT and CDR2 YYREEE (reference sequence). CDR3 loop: CASSLPGLNEKLFF. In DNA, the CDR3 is TGTGCCAGCAGCTTACCAGGCTTAAATGAAAAACTGTTTTTT. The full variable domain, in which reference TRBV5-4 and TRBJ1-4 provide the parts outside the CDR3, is ETGVTQSPTHLIKTRGQQVTLRCSSQSGHNTVSWYQQALGQGPQFIFQYYREEENGRGNFPPRFSGLQFPNYSSELNVNALELDDSALYLCASSLPGLNEKLFFGSGTQLSVL.

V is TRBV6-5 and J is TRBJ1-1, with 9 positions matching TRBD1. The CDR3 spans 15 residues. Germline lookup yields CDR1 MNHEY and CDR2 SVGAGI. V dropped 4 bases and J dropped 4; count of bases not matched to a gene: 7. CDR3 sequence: CASSFTGGGGTEAFF. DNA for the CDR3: TGTGCCAGCAGTTTTACAGGGGGCGGCGGCACTGAAGCTTTCTTT.

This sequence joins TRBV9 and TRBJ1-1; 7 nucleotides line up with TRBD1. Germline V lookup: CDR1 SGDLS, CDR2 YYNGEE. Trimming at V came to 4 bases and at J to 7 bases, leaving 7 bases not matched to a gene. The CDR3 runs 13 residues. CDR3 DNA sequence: TGTGCCAGCAGCCCGTATCAGGGGGGTGAAGCTTTCTTT. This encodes CASSPYQGGEAFF.

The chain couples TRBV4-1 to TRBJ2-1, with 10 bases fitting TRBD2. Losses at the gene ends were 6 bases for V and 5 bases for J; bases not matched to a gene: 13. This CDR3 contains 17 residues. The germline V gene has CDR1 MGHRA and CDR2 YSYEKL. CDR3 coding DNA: TGCGCCAGCAGTATCCATCCTAGCGGGAGTTTTAACAATGAGCAGTTCTTC. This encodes CASSIHPSGSFNNEQFF.

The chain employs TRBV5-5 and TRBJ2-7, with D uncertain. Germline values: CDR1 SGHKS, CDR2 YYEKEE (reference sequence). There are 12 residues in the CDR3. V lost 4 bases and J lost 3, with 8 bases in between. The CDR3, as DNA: TGTGCCAGCAGCACACGAATCTACGAGCAGTACTTC. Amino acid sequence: CASSTRIYEQYF.